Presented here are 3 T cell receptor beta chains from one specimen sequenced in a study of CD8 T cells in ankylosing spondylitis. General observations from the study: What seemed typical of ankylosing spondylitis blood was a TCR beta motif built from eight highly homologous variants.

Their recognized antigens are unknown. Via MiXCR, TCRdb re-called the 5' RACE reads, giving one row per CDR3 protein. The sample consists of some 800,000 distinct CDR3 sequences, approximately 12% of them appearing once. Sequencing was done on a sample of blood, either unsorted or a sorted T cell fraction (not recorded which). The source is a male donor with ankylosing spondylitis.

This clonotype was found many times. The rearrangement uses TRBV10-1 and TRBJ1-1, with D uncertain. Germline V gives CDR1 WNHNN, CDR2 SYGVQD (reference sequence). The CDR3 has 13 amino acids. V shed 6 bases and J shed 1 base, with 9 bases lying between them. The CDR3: CASSYGPNTEAFF. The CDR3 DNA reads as TGCGCCAGCAGCTACGGCCCGAACACTGAAGCTTTCTTT.

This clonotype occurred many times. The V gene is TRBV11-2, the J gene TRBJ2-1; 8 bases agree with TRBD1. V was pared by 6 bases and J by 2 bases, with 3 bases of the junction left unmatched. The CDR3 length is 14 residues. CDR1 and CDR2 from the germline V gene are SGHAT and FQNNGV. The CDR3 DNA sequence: TGTGCCAGCAGTTTCAGGGGGCCCTACAATGAGCAGTTCTTC. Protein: CASSFRGPYNEQFF. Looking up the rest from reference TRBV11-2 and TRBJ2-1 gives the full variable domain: EAGVAQSPRYKIIEKRQSVAFWCNPISGHATLYWYQQILGQGPKLLIQFQNNGVVDDSQLPKDRFSAERLKGVDSTLKIQPAKLEDSAVYLCASSFRGPYNEQFFGPGTRLTVL.

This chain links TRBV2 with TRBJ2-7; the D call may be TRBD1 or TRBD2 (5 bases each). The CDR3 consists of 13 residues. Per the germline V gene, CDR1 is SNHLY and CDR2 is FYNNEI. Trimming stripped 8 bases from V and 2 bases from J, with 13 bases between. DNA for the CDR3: TGTGCCAGCTGGGACCCCGCGACCTACGAGCAGTACTTC. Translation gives CASWDPATYEQYF.